What follows describes a single TCR beta chain. Assay used: immunoSEQ multiplex PCR; TCRdb lists only in-frame clones, some missing. The sample includes around 200,000 clones, roughly 88% of them seen just once. The junction had 10 bases not matched to a gene; V was cut back by 6 bases and J by 1 base. Germline lookup yields CDR1 SNHLY and CDR2 FYNNEI. This CDR3 is 16 amino acids long. Patients from Seattle were sampled longitudinally, starting during active infection. This entry comes from a study of blood T cell repertoires in COVID-19. The specimen sequenced was peripheral blood. V gene TRBV2 combines with J gene TRBJ2-5; the match to TRBD1 covers 8 bases. This receptor was taken from a woman between 40 and 50 years old with COVID-19, enrolled during active disease. This chain's CDR3 is CASRAGQGWLQETQYF. The CDR3 nucleotides are TGTGCCAGCAGGGCCGGACAGGGCTGGCTCCAAGAGACCCAGTACTTC.